This T cell receptor (beta chain) derives from a study of T cell responses to AZD1222 COVID-19 vaccine. The CDR3 is 13 residues long. Trimming took 4 bases from V and 10 from J; bases not matched to a gene: 6. Germline CDR1 LNHDA, CDR2 SQIVND (reference sequence). In the case of this clone: Its antigen is still unknown.

Sequenced by immunoSEQ multiplex PCR; TCRdb stores in-frame clones only, minus some. The sample records about 180,000 clones, around 90% being singletons. Study-wide findings and caveats: Donor demographics were predominantly white British with a female majority; clonal diversity may be underestimated. None of the repertoires were sampled until the peak T cell response had passed. A reported finding is that nearly half of spike-specific TCRs target unmutated variant regions. CD4 TCRs associated with vaccination spanned spike, dominating at 160-218 and 743-854.

The TCR was taken from an adult who received the AZD1222 COVID-19 vaccine. This chain joins TRBV19 and TRBJ2-1, with 8 bases that match TRBD2. The sequenced sample was peripheral blood, obtained 28 days after the second AZD1222 dose. The chain's CDR3 is CASSRAGGEEQFF. In nucleotides, the CDR3 is TGTGCCAGTAGTAGGGCGGGGGGCGAGGAGCAGTTCTTC.